This entry lists 7 T cell receptor beta chains sequenced from one sample in a study of T cell repertoires in cytomegalovirus infection. MiXCR, run by TCRdb on the reads, gives a single entry per CDR3 protein. The sample gives fewer than 200,000 distinct CDR3 sequences, approximately 20% of which show up once; less than 3% is in the top ten. The sequenced sample consisted of PBMCs. These receptors all stem from a human donor in good health (CMV status not recorded). Some clones in this sample may be carry-over from other donors' samples.

This clonotype showed up just a few times. The rearrangement uses TRBV19 and TRBJ1-1; D gene ambiguous. Germline CDR1 reads LNHDA; CDR2 reads SQIVND (reference sequence). There are 11 residues in the CDR3. Deletions cut 5 bases from V and 4 bases from J, with 5 bases between. CDR3 DNA: TGTGCCAGTAGTGGCGCCACTGAAGCTTTCTTT. This gives the protein CASSGATEAFF.

Here the CDR3 DNA reads TGTGCCAGCAGCTTCCCGGGACTAGCGGGATTGAACACCGGGGAGCTGTTTTTT. Translating it yields CASSFPGLAGLNTGELFF. The chain employs TRBV11-2 and TRBJ2-2; 13 bases line up with TRBD2. The CDR3 totals 18 residues. CDR1 and CDR2 from the germline V gene are SGHAT and FQNNGV. Trimming removed 3 bases from V and 1 base from J; junction bases left unmatched: 5.

This clonotype was seen only a few times. This chain joins TRBV5-1 and TRBJ1-2; maybe TRBD1 (6 bases). Per the germline V gene, CDR1 is SGHRS and CDR2 is YFSETQ. The germline V and J ends were trimmed by 5 bases and 7 bases, with 18 bases remaining between them. The CDR3 covers 14 residues. The CDR3 here is CASRSPGASPGYTF. In DNA form, the CDR3 reads TGCGCCAGCAGATCTCCAGGGGCCTCACCTGGCTACACCTTC.

This clonotype was counted between two and nine times. This sequence joins TRBV7-9 and TRBJ2-3, with 8 bases aligning to TRBD2. The junction had 9 bases not matched to a gene; V was cut back by 5 bases and J by 2 bases. Germline V gene data show CDR1 as SEHNR and CDR2 as FQNEAQ (reference sequence). This CDR3 region has 16 residues. As DNA, the CDR3 is TGTGCCAGCAGCCGCGGGGGACTAGGCTCCACAGATACGCAGTATTTT. This codes for CASSRGGLGSTDTQYF.

This chain links TRBV6-6 with TRBJ1-1; the D gene is possibly TRBD1 (6 bases). CDR1 and CDR2 (germline): MNHNY, SVGAGI (reference sequence). There are 15 residues in the CDR3. V dropped 4 bases and J dropped 5 bases, with 17 bases sitting between them. CDR3 nucleotide sequence: TGTGCCAGCAGTTTACAAACGGGGGCGCGAACTGAAGCTTTCTTT. Its translation is CASSLQTGARTEAFF.

This clonotype has just a few counts. The chain employs TRBV9 and TRBJ2-2; possible D gene TRBD1, 5 bases. This CDR3 region has 15 residues. Germline V gene data show CDR1 as SGDLS and CDR2 as YYNGEE. The ends were cut back, 0 bases at V and 5 bases at J, with 11 bases in the middle. The CDR3 DNA reads TGTGCCAGCAGCGTAGCCCCGAAGGGGACCGGGGAGCTGTTTTTT. This encodes CASSVAPKGTGELFF.

A few counts support this clonotype. The J gene is TRBJ1-2, the V gene TRBV28; D is perhaps TRBD1 (5 bases). This CDR3 region has 12 residues. Between the trimmed V and J ends, which lost 5 bases and 6 bases, there was a span of 10 bases. Germline CDR1 and CDR2: MDHEN and SYDVKM. This CDR3 reads CASSGGNHGYTF. CDR3 DNA sequence: TGTGCCAGCAGTGGGGGGAACCATGGCTACACCTTC.